The entry below gives a single TCR beta chain sequence along with its context. Under the authors' procedure: For nucleated cells, counts were estimated from reference gene primer amplification. Sequencing was performed with immunoSEQ multiplex PCR; in TCRdb, only in-frame clones are kept and a portion is missing. The DNA was the basis for D and trimming; V, J and clone size are from that table. The table lists 55,000 to 70,000 clones, just over 85% of them singletons. Those enrolled in Seattle joined during active infection and were followed longitudinally afterward. The V end lost 0 bases, the J end lost 3 bases, and 9 bases lay between the germline ends. This CDR3 has 15 residues. CDR1 is MNHEY and CDR2 is SVGAGI in the germline V gene. The data belong to a study of blood T cell repertoires in COVID-19. Overall study context: The United States, Italy and Spain supplied acute and convalescent COVID-19 samples. PBMCs, B-cell-depleted T cells, or T cells provided the cDNA or gDNA that made up the material.

The clonotype originates from a woman aged 55 to 70 with COVID-19, enrolled during active disease. The sample taken for sequencing was peripheral blood. The rearrangement joins TRBV6-5 to TRBJ1-5; D is uncertain. The CDR3 is CASSYSQTANQPQHF. CDR3 DNA: TGTGCCAGCAGTTACTCACAGACGGCCAATCAGCCCCAGCATTTT.